This T cell receptor (beta chain) was obtained from a study of shared clonotypes between healthy human individuals. Findings of the study overall: Generation probability values for non-shared clonotypes were lower than those for clonotypes shared by all four donors.

Of note for this clone: Its matching antigen is unknown.

Clones were sequenced by immunoSEQ multiplex PCR, and TCRdb holds only the in-frame ones, with some missing. The table includes 760,000 or so clones, 90% to 98% detected once. Naive CD8 cells lacked CD45RO, underwent positive selection for CCR7 and left out terminally differentiated effector memory CD45RA+ cells. This clonotype originated in a man in his thirties or forties in good health. Input material: naive CD8+ T cells sorted from blood.

The CDR3 protein is CASSFRDQPQHF. CDR3 nucleotide sequence: TGTGCCAGCAGCTTCAGGGATCAGCCCCAGCATTTT. V is TRBV7-2 and J is TRBJ1-5; D might be TRBD1 (5 bases). Germline-derived CDR1 and CDR2 are SGHTA and FQGNSA. V was cut by 3 bases and J by 5 bases, with 5 bases left in between. The CDR3 covers 12 residues.